This T cell receptor (beta chain) originates from a study of cytomegalovirus exposure and HLA in healthy donors. Each donor was nominally healthy when sampled (though unrecorded immune exposures were likely). PCR involved 60 Vbeta and 13 Jbeta primers. Authors' data handling: Tens of millions of unique TCR beta chains, 10 million to 14 million shared, were counted in a later analysis. The protocol was immunoSEQ multiplex PCR, while the TCRdb copy is restricted to in-frame clones and leaves out a portion. V, J and clone size are those of that table, while D and trimming were read from the DNA. The sample consists of 150,000 to 200,000 clones, 80% to 85% of them appearing once. The CDR3 consists of 15 residues. CDR1 is MGHDK and CDR2 is SYGVNS in the germline V gene. Trimming shortened V by 6 bases and J by 5 bases, and 19 bases separated the two germline ends.

This chain uses TRBV25-1 with TRBJ1-2; weak D call: TRBD1 (6 bases). The receptor comes from a male donor in good health and CMV-seropositive. Sequenced: PBMCs. The CDR3, as DNA: TGTGCCAGCAGCCCCCGGGGGGCGGACAGATATGGCTACACCTTC. Amino acid sequence: CASSPRGADRYGYTF.